The 25 T cell receptor beta chains reported below all come from one sample, sequenced in a study of T cell repertoires and HLA-DP antigens. Their antigens are not known. Using immunoSEQ multiplex PCR, the repertoire was profiled, and TCRdb retains in-frame clones only, with some absent. The sample shows roughly 70,000 clones, around 80% of them seen only once. The specimen was CD4+ T cells from PBMCs. The receptors stem from a man in his sixties in good health and CMV-seronegative.

The chain is built from TRBV9 and TRBJ2-2; TRBD2 agrees at 9 bases. The CDR3 contains 16 residues. J gave up 6 bases and V 0 bases, and 6 bases lay outside the gene matches. In germline, CDR1 is SGDLS, CDR2 YYNGEE. The CDR3 DNA follows: TGTGCCAGCAGCGTAGGTGGCGGGGGGGCCCCCGGGGAGCTGTTTTTT. Protein product: CASSVGGGGAPGELFF.

The chain combines TRBV7-8 with TRBJ2-3; no firm D call. The CDR3 contains 16 residues. In germline, CDR1 is SGHVS, CDR2 FQNEAQ. The V gene lost 7 bases and the J gene lost 0 bases, with 17 bases spanning the gap. CDR3 DNA sequence: TGTGCCAGCACCTCACGGTCGCCGGTAAGCACAGATACGCAGTATTTT. It encodes CASTSRSPVSTDTQYF.

The chain is built from TRBV28 and TRBJ1-3; tentative D call: TRBD1 (5 bases). The V gene lost 8 bases and the J gene lost 0 bases, with 11 bases spanning the gap. CDR1 is MDHEN, CDR2 SYDVKM, per germline. The CDR3 has 14 amino acids. CDR3 bases: TGTGCCAGCCACCAGGGATCCTCTGGAAACACCATATATTTT. Translation gives CASHQGSSGNTIYF.

The V call is TRBV5-1, the J call TRBJ2-7; TRBD2 aligns across 7 bases. CDR1 and CDR2 from the germline V gene are SGHRS and YFSETQ. This CDR3 contains 15 residues. V trimming: 4 bases; J trimming: 0 bases; junction bases outside the gene matches: 7. CDR3 region: CASSSTSVSSYEQYV. The CDR3, as DNA: TGCGCCAGCAGCAGCACTAGCGTAAGCTCCTACGAGCAGTACGTC.

The chain carries TRBV25-1 and TRBJ1-6, with D uncertain. The germline CDR1 and CDR2 sequences are MGHDK and SYGVNS. There are 13 residues in the CDR3. V was trimmed by 3 bases and J by 10 bases, leaving 10 bases between them. This chain's CDR3 is CASSDERASPLHF. The DNA for the CDR3 is TGTGCCAGCAGTGATGAAAGGGCGTCACCCCTCCACTTT. The full variable domain, its missing parts supplied by reference TRBV25-1 and TRBJ1-6, is EADIYQTPRYLVIGTGKKITLECSQTMGHDKMYWYQQDPGMELHLIHYSYGVNSTEKGDLSSESTVSRIRTEHFPLTLESARPSHTSQYLCASSDERASPLHFGNGTRLTVT.

The V gene is TRBV9, the J gene TRBJ2-3; D might be TRBD1 (6 bases). Germline lookup yields CDR1 SGDLS and CDR2 YYNGEE. This CDR3 has 18 residues. The V end lost 3 bases, the J end lost 0 bases, and 20 bases lay between the germline ends. This chain's CDR3 is CASSGWGQAGISTDTQYF. The CDR3 region has the DNA TGTGCCAGCAGCGGATGGGGACAAGCAGGAATTAGCACAGATACGCAGTATTTT. Based on the CDR3 plus reference TRBV9 and TRBJ2-3, the full variable domain is DSGVTQTPKHLITATGQRVTLRCSPRSGDLSVYWYQQSLDQGLQFLIQYYNGEERAKGNILERFSAQQFPDLHSELNLSSLELGDSALYFCASSGWGQAGISTDTQYFGPGTRLTVL.

This rearrangement joins TRBV5-6 to TRBJ1-5, with D possibly TRBD1 on 5 matching bases. CDR3 size: 16 residues. CDR1 is SGHDT and CDR2 is YYEEEE in the germline V gene. Trimming took 1 base from V and 1 from J, leaving 12 bases between them. CDR3 sequence: CASSLRSGRSNQPQHF. CDR3 in DNA: TGTGCCAGCAGCTTGAGATCGGGACGAAGCAATCAGCCCCAGCATTTT.

The V gene is TRBV7-9, the J gene TRBJ2-7; D could derive from TRBD1 or TRBD2 (5 bases each). The CDR3 has 16 residues. Germline CDR1 reads SEHNR; CDR2 reads FQNEAQ (reference sequence). The germline V and J ends were trimmed by 5 bases and 0 bases, with 17 bases remaining between them. The chain's CDR3 is CASSPGTWGSSYEQYV. The CDR3 nucleotides read TGTGCCAGCAGCCCCGGGACCTGGGGAAGCTCCTACGAGCAGTACGTC.

The V and J genes are TRBV20-1 and TRBJ2-5; D is unclear. The CDR3 covers 11 residues. Germline lookup yields CDR1 DFQATT and CDR2 SNEGSKA (reference sequence). V shed 2 bases and J shed 5 bases, with 6 bases lying between them. CDR3: CSARRFETQYF. CDR3 DNA sequence: TGCAGTGCTAGAAGGTTTGAGACCCAGTACTTC.

V gene TRBV9 combines with J gene TRBJ2-3; perhaps D is TRBD1 or TRBD2 (5 bases each). The CDR3 is made up of 15 amino acids. CDR1 is SGDLS, CDR2 YYNGEE, per germline. Trimming left V 0 bases short and J 1 base short, with 9 bases between. CDR3 region: CASSVGPGRTDTQYF. CDR3 DNA: TGTGCCAGCAGCGTAGGGCCGGGGCGCACAGATACGCAGTATTTT. The full variable domain, completed using reference TRBV9 and TRBJ2-3, is DSGVTQTPKHLITATGQRVTLRCSPRSGDLSVYWYQQSLDQGLQFLIQYYNGEERAKGNILERFSAQQFPDLHSELNLSSLELGDSALYFCASSVGPGRTDTQYFGPGTRLTVL.

The genes are TRBV27 and TRBJ2-3, with a weak D call TRBD1 (6 bases). The V and J ends lost 7 bases and 4 bases respectively, with 12 bases between them. The CDR3 extends over 13 amino acids. Germline CDR1 reads MNHEY; CDR2 reads SMNVEV (reference sequence). This CDR3 is CASTETGSDTQYF. The CDR3 DNA reads as TGTGCCAGCACCGAGACAGGATCAGATACGCAGTATTTT.

This clone appeared many times. The chain is built from TRBV10-2 and TRBJ1-4, with TRBD1 matching over 7 bases. The CDR3 covers 13 residues. J lost 9 bases, V lost 7 bases, and 8 bases had no gene match. CDR1 and CDR2 from the germline V gene are WSHSY and SAAADI. The CDR3 DNA is TGCGCCAGCACTGGACAGGTGGGGCAAAAACTGTTTTTT. Residues: CASTGQVGQKLFF.

The genes are TRBV11-2 and TRBJ1-2; D call uncertain. Germline lookup yields CDR1 SGHAT and CDR2 FQNNGV. The CDR3 has 15 residues. V lost 1 base, J lost 0 bases, and 9 bases lay in between. The CDR3 protein is CASSLAAGSNYGYTF. In DNA form, the CDR3 reads TGTGCCAGCAGCTTAGCGGCAGGTTCTAACTATGGCTACACCTTC.

The rearrangement uses TRBV6-6 and TRBJ1-1; TRBD1 aligns across 8 bases. V was pared by 6 bases and J by 11 bases, with 8 bases of the junction left unmatched. CDR3 length equals 12 residues. The germline gives CDR1 MNHNY, CDR2 SVGAGI (reference sequence). CDR3 residues: CASSNGGTGAFF. The CDR3 nucleotides read TGTGCCAGCAGCAACGGAGGGACAGGCGCTTTCTTT.

The V call is TRBV5-4, the J call TRBJ2-3; D gene ambiguous. Germline values: CDR1 SGHNT, CDR2 YYREEE (reference sequence). With 0 bases removed from V and 4 bases from J, the gap between germline ends came to 15 bases. The CDR3 runs to 16 residues. This CDR3 reads CASSLAATLPPDTQYF. The DNA for the CDR3 is TGTGCCAGCAGCTTGGCAGCCACCTTGCCGCCAGATACGCAGTATTTT.

CDR3 sequence (DNA): TGTGCCTTAGGGGGAGGGGAGGATTACTCACCCCTCCACTTT. This sequence encodes CALGGGEDYSPLHF. The chain uses TRBV2 and TRBJ1-6; D is possibly TRBD1 (6 bases). The CDR3 runs to 14 residues. With 11 bases removed from V and 10 bases from J, the gap between germline ends came to 21 bases. CDR1 is SNHLY, CDR2 FYNNEI, per germline.

The rearrangement joins TRBV18 to TRBJ2-3; unclear D gene. V was pared by 3 bases and J by 0 bases, with 4 bases between. Per germline, CDR1 KGHSH and CDR2 LQKENI. The CDR3 contains 13 residues. The CDR3 is CASSPASTDTQYF. Here the CDR3 DNA reads TGTGCCAGCTCACCGGCTAGCACAGATACGCAGTATTTT.

A single count supports this clone. This chain links TRBV9 with TRBJ2-2; TRBD1 aligns across 7 bases. Germline V CDR1 and CDR2: SGDLS, YYNGEE. Losses at the gene ends were 4 bases for V and 8 bases for J; bases not matched to a gene: 17. The CDR3 length is 17 residues. The CDR3, as DNA: TGTGCCAGCAGCCCTCGAGCCGGGACAGATCCTAGGGGGGAGCTGTTTTTT. Encoded protein: CASSPRAGTDPRGELFF.

The chain recombines TRBV5-1 with TRBJ2-1, with 9 bases fitting TRBD1. V was pared by 3 bases and J by 7 bases, with 5 bases of the junction left unmatched. The CDR3 consists of 14 residues. Germline V lookup: CDR1 SGHRS, CDR2 YFSETQ. CDR3 sequence reads: CASSWGQGKNEQFF. The CDR3 region has the DNA TGCGCCAGCAGCTGGGGACAGGGTAAGAATGAGCAGTTCTTC.

This chain connects TRBV27 to TRBJ2-2; TRBD2 agrees at 12 bases. The V segment lost 5 bases and the J segment 3 bases; nucleotides outside the gene matches: 4. This CDR3 has 16 residues. The germline CDR1 and CDR2 sequences are MNHEY and SMNVEV (reference sequence). CDR3 in amino acids: CASSPRLAGDTGELFF. The CDR3 coding sequence is TGTGCCAGCAGTCCCAGACTAGCGGGAGACACCGGGGAGCTGTTTTTT.

This clone is a singleton in its sample. This chain connects TRBV7-2 to TRBJ1-2; D is possibly TRBD1 (6 bases). CDR1 SGHTA and CDR2 FQGNSA come from the germline V gene. V was cut by 2 bases and J by 3 bases, with 13 bases left in between. The CDR3 is 15 amino acids. Written as DNA, the CDR3 is TGTGCCAGCAGCTTAAACAGGGTCATTGACTATGGCTACACCTTC. Protein product: CASSLNRVIDYGYTF.

The chain joins TRBV7-9 to TRBJ2-3, with D tentatively TRBD1 or TRBD2 (7 bases each). The CDR3 length is 15 residues. CDR1 is SEHNR and CDR2 is FQNEAQ in the germline V gene (reference sequence). V was trimmed by 2 bases and J by 3 bases, leaving 12 bases between them. Here the CDR3 DNA reads TGTGCCAGCAGCTTAAGGCAGGGGGGGACAGATACGCAGTATTTT. Translated: CASSLRQGGTDTQYF.

The V gene is TRBV4-3, the J gene TRBJ2-1; 8 bases map to TRBD2. The CDR3 is made up of 16 amino acids. Germline V gives CDR1 LGHNA, CDR2 YSLEER. The J segment lost 5 bases and the V segment lost 0 bases, leaving 6 bases of the junction unmatched. The CDR3 region has the DNA TGCGCCAGCAGCCAAGAAGCTAGCGGGTATGACAATGAGCAGTTCTTC. This gives the protein CASSQEASGYDNEQFF.

DNA for the CDR3: TGTGCCAGCAGCCCCTTGTCCGGGAATGAGCAGTTCTTC. Translated, it gives CASSPLSGNEQFF. The chain couples TRBV4-2 to TRBJ2-1; D uncertain. Germline loops: CDR1 LGHNA, CDR2 YNFKEQ. CDR3 length equals 13 residues. The ends were cut back, 4 bases at V and 7 bases at J, with 11 bases in the middle.

The V call is TRBV11-3, the J call TRBJ2-2, with 11 bases fitting TRBD2. Germline assignment: CDR1 SGHNT and CDR2 YENEEA. This CDR3 contains 18 residues. The V and J ends lost 4 bases and 4 bases, in that order; junction bases with no gene match: 11. CDR3 region: CASSYPTSGEGSTGELFF. The CDR3 nucleotides read TGTGCCAGCAGCTACCCGACTAGCGGGGAAGGGAGCACCGGGGAGCTGTTTTTT.